This T cell receptor beta chain comes out of a study of T cell responses to AZD1222 COVID-19 vaccine. On the study more broadly: Second-dose schedules of about 4 or about 12 weeks were combined. Study results and limitations: Without day 14 samples, only post-peak T cell repertoires were studied. Baseline seropositives among AZD1222 recipients totaled only 5 to 7.

The CDR3 adds up to 13 amino acids, both ends counted. CDR1 and CDR2 from the germline V gene are SNHLY and FYNNEI. About this clone itself: Antigen specificity is unknown. The conserved phenylalanine or tryptophan is not found at the CDR3 terminus, so this likely reflects a read error. The DNA is left out, because the CDR3 cannot be placed on it with certainty; the CDR3 is given as TCRdb lists it.

Profiled with immunoSEQ multiplex PCR; TCRdb holds only in-frame clones, not every one. The sample contains over 150,000 clones, about 87% of which appear only once. The sequencing here drew on peripheral blood, taken on day 0 of AZD1222 vaccination. This clonotype was sampled from an adult in good health. This chain joins TRBV2 and TRBJ1-1; TRBD1 is the table's D call, not checked against the DNA. The CDR3 loop is CASSASGTGGVGV.